The 12 T cell receptor beta chains below all came from one sample that was sequenced in a study of CD8+CD57+ T cells in acquired aplastic anemia. It was genomic DNA that served as the template for profiling TCR beta VDJ and CDR3. One entry per CDR3 protein, called by TCRdb with MiXCR from the reads. Altogether 200,000 or so distinct CDR3 sequences are present, less than 65% being singletons, with the ten largest covering about half. The sequencing input was sorted CD4+, CD8+, or CD8+CD57+ T cells (not recorded which) from PBMCs. The receptor set was obtained from a human donor with severe aplastic anemia or a healthy control (not recorded which).

A single count supports this clonotype. The CDR3 DNA reads as TGTGCCAGCAGCTCCATGATCGGACCCCTCCACTTT. Residues: CASSSMIGPLHF. The chain has TRBV7-2 and TRBJ1-6, with unresolved D. The CDR3 totals 12 residues. Germline V lookup: CDR1 SGHTA, CDR2 FQGNSA. Trimming pared 4 bases from V and 12 bases from J, leaving 10 bases between. The full variable domain, rest sourced from reference TRBV7-2 and TRBJ1-6, is GAGVSQSPSNKVTEKGKDVELRCDPISGHTALYWYRQSLGQGLEFLIYFQGNSAPDKSGLPSDRFSAERTGGSVSTLTIQRTQQEDSAVYLCASSSMIGPLHFGNGTRLTVT.

This sequence joins TRBV5-4 and TRBJ1-3; weak D call: TRBD1 (5 bases). The germline gives CDR1 SGHNT, CDR2 YYREEE (reference sequence). The CDR3 totals 15 residues. V was shortened by 0 bases and J by 1 base, with 8 bases between the two germline ends. The DNA of the CDR3 is TGTGCCAGCAGCTTGGACAGGTATTCTGGAAACACCATATATTTT. Its protein product is CASSLDRYSGNTIYF.

With regard to this clonotype: A read error may account for a junction end that differs from germline. This chain uses TRBV9 with TRBJ2-2; 7 positions agree with TRBD1. Germline CDR1 SGDLS, CDR2 YYNGEE. CDR3 length: 16 amino acids. The CDR3 region has the DNA TGTGCCAGCAGCCCTGGGGACAGAGCGAACACCGGGGATCTGTTTTTT. This codes for CASSPGDRANTGDLFF. The full variable domain, with the rest looked up from reference TRBV9 and TRBJ2-2, is DSGVTQTPKHLITATGQRVTLRCSPRSGDLSVYWYQQSLDQGLQFLIQYYNGEERAKGNILERFSAQQFPDLHSELNLSSLELGDSALYFCASSPGDRANTGDLFFGEGSRLTVL.

The rearrangement joins TRBV10-3 to TRBJ1-6; the D gene is possibly TRBD1 (5 bases). V was shortened by 4 bases and J by 0 bases, with 13 bases between the two germline ends. The CDR3 loop spans 17 amino acids. Germline loops: CDR1 ENHRY, CDR2 SYGVKD. The chain's CDR3 is CAISVKGANSYNSPLHF. Written as DNA, the CDR3 is TGTGCCATCAGTGTAAAAGGGGCCAACTCCTATAATTCACCCCTCCACTTT.

The V gene is TRBV5-4, the J gene TRBJ2-5; 7 bases align to TRBD1. V dropped 5 bases and J dropped 2; count of bases not matched to a gene: 6. The CDR3 contains 14 residues. The germline gives CDR1 SGHNT, CDR2 YYREEE (reference sequence). The CDR3 nucleotides are TGTGCCAGCAGACGAGACAGGGTACAAGAGACCCAGTACTTC. Protein product: CASRRDRVQETQYF.

The CDR3 DNA reads as TGTGCCAGCAAGGAGGGCCCTTACACCGGGGAGCTGTTTTTT. This gives the protein CASKEGPYTGELFF. The chain has TRBV7-8 and TRBJ2-2, with D maybe TRBD2 (6 bases). CDR3 length equals 14 residues. The germline V gene has CDR1 SGHVS and CDR2 FQNEAQ. The V end was cut by 7 bases, the J end by 3 bases, with 12 bases between. The full variable domain, in which reference TRBV7-8 and TRBJ2-2 provide the parts outside the CDR3, is GAGVSQSPRYKVAKRGQDVALRCDPISGHVSLFWYQQALGQGPEFLTYFQNEAQLDKSGLPSDRFFAERPEGSVSTLKIQRTQQEDSAVYLCASKEGPYTGELFFGEGSRLTVL.

This chain connects TRBV7-9 to TRBJ1-2; D remains unclear. Germline CDR1 is SEHNR and CDR2 is FQNEAQ (reference sequence). The CDR3 spans 13 residues. V was cut by 5 bases and J by 6 bases, with 13 bases left in between. The chain's CDR3 is CASSLRSEDGYTF. As DNA, the CDR3 is TGTGCCAGCAGCCTTCGTTCGGAAGATGGCTACACCTTC.

This clonotype was observed a few times. This chain connects TRBV10-3 to TRBJ1-6; 10 nucleotides agree with TRBD1. Looked up from germline, CDR1 is ENHRY and CDR2 is SYGVKD. This CDR3 spans 20 amino acids. Germline trimming cut 0 bases from V and 1 base from J; bases unmatched to any gene: 9. CDR3 sequence reads: CAISESTFGTGVSYNSPLHF. The CDR3 DNA follows: TGTGCCATCAGTGAGTCTACTTTCGGGACAGGGGTTTCCTATAATTCACCCCTCCACTTT.

This clonotype came up many times. The J gene is TRBJ2-1, the V gene TRBV7-6, with 10 nucleotides matching TRBD1. Germline V gene lookup returns CDR1 SGHVS and CDR2 FNYEAQ. The CDR3 extends over 15 amino acids. V lost 4 bases, J lost 8 bases, and 8 bases stayed unmatched. The CDR3 loop reads CASSSPDRGEDEQFF. CDR3 nucleotides: TGTGCCAGCAGCTCGCCGGACAGGGGGGAGGATGAGCAGTTCTTC.

V is TRBV7-3 and J is TRBJ2-6; D is ambiguous. The germline CDR1 and CDR2 sequences are SGHTA and FQGTGA. The V and J ends lost 5 bases and 0 bases respectively, with 17 bases between them. CDR3 size: 18 residues. The CDR3 DNA follows: TGTGCCAGCAGCCCTTTCGGCGGCGTCAGCTCTGGGGCCAACGTCCTGACTTTC. Protein: CASSPFGGVSSGANVLTF.

This rearrangement joins TRBV2 to TRBJ2-5, with D maybe TRBD2 (5 bases). Per germline, CDR1 SNHLY and CDR2 FYNNEI. The V end was cut by 8 bases, the J end by 5 bases, with 15 bases between. The CDR3 consists of 13 residues. The CDR3 here is CASLLGWEETQYF. The CDR3 nucleotides are TGTGCCAGCCTACTAGGGTGGGAGGAGACCCAGTACTTC.

The chain joins TRBV20-1 to TRBJ2-7; D is possibly TRBD2 (6 bases). CDR3 length: 15 residues. Deletions cut 0 bases from V and 4 bases from J, with 16 bases between. The germline V gene has CDR1 DFQATT and CDR2 SNEGSKA (reference sequence). Here the CDR3 reads CSARDFGGAYYEQYF. The CDR3, as DNA: TGCAGTGCTAGAGATTTTGGCGGGGCTTATTACGAGCAGTACTTC.